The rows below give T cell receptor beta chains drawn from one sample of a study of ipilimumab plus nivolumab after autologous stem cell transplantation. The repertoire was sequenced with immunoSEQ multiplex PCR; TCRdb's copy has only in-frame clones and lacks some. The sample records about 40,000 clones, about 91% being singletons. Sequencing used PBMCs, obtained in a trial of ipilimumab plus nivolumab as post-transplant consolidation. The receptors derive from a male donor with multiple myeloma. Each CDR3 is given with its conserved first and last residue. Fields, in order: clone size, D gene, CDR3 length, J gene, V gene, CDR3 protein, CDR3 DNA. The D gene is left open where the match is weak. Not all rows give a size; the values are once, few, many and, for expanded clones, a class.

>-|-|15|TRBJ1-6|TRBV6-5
CASSRAGYGDSPLHF
TGTGCCAGCAGTAGAGCGGGCTACGGAGATTCACCCCTCCACTTT
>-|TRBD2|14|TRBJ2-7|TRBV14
CASSQASGPYEQYF
TGTGCCAGCAGCCAGGCTAGCGGACCATACGAGCAGTACTTC
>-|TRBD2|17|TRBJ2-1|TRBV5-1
CASSLQTSGSWVNEQFF
TGCGCCAGCAGCTTGCAGACTAGCGGGAGTTGGGTAAATGAGCAGTTCTTC
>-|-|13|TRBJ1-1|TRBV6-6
CASRQGFDTEAFF
TGTGCCAGCAGACAGGGTTTCGACACTGAAGCTTTCTTT
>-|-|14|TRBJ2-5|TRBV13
CASSGRLVTETQYF
TGTGCCAGCAGCGGACGACTAGTAACGGAGACCCAGTACTTC
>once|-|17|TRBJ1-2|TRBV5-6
CASRLGREQPERYGYTF
TGTGCCAGCAGATTAGGACGGGAGCAACCGGAGCGGTATGGCTACACCTTC
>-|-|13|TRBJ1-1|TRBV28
CASSSPGPPVAFF
TGTGCCAGCAGCTCTCCCGGGCCCCCGGTGGCTTTCTTT
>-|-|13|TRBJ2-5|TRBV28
CASSSDFQETQYF
TGTGCCAGCAGTTCGGACTTCCAAGAGACCCAGTACTTC
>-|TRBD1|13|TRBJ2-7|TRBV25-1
CASTGTGAYEQYF
TGTGCCAGCACCGGGACAGGGGCCTACGAGCAGTACTTC
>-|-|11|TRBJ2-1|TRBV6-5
CASSLELEQFF
TGTGCCAGCAGCCTAGAACTTGAGCAGTTCTTC
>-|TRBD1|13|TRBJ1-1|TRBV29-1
CSARDRANTEAFF
TGCAGCGCCCGGGACAGGGCTAACACTGAAGCTTTCTTT
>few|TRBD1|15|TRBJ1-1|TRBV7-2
CASRLGGQMNTEAFF
TGTGCCAGCAGGCTAGGGGGACAGATGAACACTGAAGCTTTCTTT
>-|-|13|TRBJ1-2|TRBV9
CASSETESGGYTF
TGTGCCAGCAGCGAAACAGAGTCCGGGGGCTACACCTTC
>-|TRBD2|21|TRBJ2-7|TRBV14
CASSQSPNCQPGLAGFSEQYF
TGTGCCAGCAGCCAATCCCCCAACTGTCAACCGGGACTAGCGGGATTTTCCGAGCAGTACTTC
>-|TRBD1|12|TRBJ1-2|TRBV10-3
CAISESLRDSSF
TGTGCCATCAGTGAGTCCCTCCGGGACAGCTCTTTC
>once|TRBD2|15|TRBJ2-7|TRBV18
CASSRGLAGGEEQYF
TGTGCCAGCTCACGAGGACTAGCGGGAGGAGAGGAGCAGTACTTC
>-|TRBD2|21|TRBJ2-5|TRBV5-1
CASSSHLSFRVTSGRGETQYF
TGCGCCAGCAGCTCCCACCTCTCCTTTCGGGTAACTAGCGGGAGAGGGGAGACCCAGTACTTC
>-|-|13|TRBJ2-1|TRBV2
CASRAINPNEQFF
TGTGCCAGCAGAGCCATCAATCCCAATGAGCAGTTCTTC
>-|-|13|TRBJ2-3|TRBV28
CASSSPSTDTQYF
TGTGCCAGCAGTTCTCCTAGCACAGATACGCAGTATTTT
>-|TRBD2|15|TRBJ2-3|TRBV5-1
CASSLEGLAGGAQYF
TGCGCCAGCAGCTTGGAGGGACTAGCGGGAGGTGCACAGTATTTT
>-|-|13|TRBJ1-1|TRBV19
CASKGTSNTEAFF
TGTGCCAGTAAGGGCACCTCGAACACTGAAGCTTTCTTT
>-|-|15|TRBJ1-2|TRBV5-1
CASSLLEGANYGYTF
TGCGCCAGCAGCTTGTTGGAGGGAGCTAACTATGGCTACACCTTC
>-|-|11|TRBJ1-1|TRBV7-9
CASSRAIEAFF
TGTGCCAGCAGCCGGGCCATTGAAGCTTTCTTT
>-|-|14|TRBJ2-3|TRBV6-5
CASSYDREADTQYF
TGTGCCAGCAGTTACGACAGGGAGGCAGATACGCAGTATTTT
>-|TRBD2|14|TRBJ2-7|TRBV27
CASGRLAGSLEQYF
TGTGCCAGCGGCCGACTAGCGGGGTCCCTCGAGCAGTACTTC
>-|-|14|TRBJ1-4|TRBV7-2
CASSLRGEDEKLFF
TGTGCCAGCAGCTTGAGGGGGGAGGATGAAAAACTGTTTTTT
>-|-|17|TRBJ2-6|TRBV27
CASSLSGQRSGANVLTF
TGTGCCAGCAGTTTATCCGGACAGCGCTCTGGGGCCAACGTCCTGACTTTC
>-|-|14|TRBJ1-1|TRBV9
CASSPGHTGTEAFF
TGTGCCAGCAGCCCCGGACATACGGGCACTGAAGCTTTCTTT
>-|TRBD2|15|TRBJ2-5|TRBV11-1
CASTLMGGQEETQYF
TGTGCCAGTACACTAATGGGAGGGCAAGAAGAGACCCAGTACTTC
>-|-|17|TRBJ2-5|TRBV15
CATSENGTLRIGETQYF
TGTGCCACCAGCGAAAACGGGACACTCAGGATCGGAGAGACCCAGTACTTC
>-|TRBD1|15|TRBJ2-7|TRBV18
CASSPGTGSSYEQYF
TGTGCCAGCTCACCAGGGACAGGGAGCTCCTACGAGCAGTACTTC